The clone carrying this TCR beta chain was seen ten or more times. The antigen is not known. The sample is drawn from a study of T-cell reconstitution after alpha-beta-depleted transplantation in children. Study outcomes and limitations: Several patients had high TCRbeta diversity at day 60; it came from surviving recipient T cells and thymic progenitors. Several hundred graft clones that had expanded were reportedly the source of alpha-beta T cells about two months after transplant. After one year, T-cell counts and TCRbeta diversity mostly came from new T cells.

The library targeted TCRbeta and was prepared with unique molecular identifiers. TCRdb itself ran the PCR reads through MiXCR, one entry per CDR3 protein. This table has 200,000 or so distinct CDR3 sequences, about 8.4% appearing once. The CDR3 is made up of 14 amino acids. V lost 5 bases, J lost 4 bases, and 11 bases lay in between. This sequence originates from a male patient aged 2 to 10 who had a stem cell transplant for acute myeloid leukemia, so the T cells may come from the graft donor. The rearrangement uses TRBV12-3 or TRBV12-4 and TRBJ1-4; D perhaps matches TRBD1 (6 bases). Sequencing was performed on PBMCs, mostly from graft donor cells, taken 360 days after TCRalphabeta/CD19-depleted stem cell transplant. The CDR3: CASSPGQRNEKLFF. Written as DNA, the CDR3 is TGTGCCAGCAGTCCCGGACAGCGTAATGAAAAACTGTTTTTT.